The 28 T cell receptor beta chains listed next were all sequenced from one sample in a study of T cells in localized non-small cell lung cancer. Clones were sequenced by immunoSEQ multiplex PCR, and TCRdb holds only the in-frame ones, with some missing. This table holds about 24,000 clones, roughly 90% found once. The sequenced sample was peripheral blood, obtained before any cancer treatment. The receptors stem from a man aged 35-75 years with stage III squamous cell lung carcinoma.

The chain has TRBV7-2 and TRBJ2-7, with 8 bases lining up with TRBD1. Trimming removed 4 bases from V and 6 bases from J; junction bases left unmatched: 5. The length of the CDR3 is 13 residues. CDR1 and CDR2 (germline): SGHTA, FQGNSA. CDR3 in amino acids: CASSWTGLGEQYF. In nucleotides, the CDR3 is TGTGCCAGCAGCTGGACAGGGTTAGGCGAGCAGTACTTC.

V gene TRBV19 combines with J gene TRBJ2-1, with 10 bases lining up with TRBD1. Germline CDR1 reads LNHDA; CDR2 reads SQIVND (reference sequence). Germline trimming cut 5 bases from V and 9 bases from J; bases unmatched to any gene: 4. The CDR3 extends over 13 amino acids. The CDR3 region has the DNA TGTGCCAGTAGTGCGACAGGGGGCGTTGAGCAGTTCTTC. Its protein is CASSATGGVEQFF.

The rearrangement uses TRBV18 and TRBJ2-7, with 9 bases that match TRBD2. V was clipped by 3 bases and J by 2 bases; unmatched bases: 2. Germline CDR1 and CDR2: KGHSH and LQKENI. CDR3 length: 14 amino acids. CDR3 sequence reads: CASSPASGAYEQYF. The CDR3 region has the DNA TGTGCCAGCTCACCGGCTAGCGGGGCCTACGAGCAGTACTTC.

CDR3 DNA: TGTGCCAGTAGTATCCAGGCCACGGCGGGCGAGCAGTACTTC. Its protein is CASSIQATAGEQYF. The chain joins TRBV19 to TRBJ2-7; D is possibly TRBD2 (5 bases). This CDR3 comprises 14 residues. The V end was cut by 3 bases, the J end by 6 bases, with 15 bases between. The germline V gene has CDR1 LNHDA and CDR2 SQIVND (reference sequence).

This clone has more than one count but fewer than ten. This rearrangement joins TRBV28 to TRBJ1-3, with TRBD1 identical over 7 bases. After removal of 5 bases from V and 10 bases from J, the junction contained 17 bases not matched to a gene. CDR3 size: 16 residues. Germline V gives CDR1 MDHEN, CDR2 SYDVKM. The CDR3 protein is CASSGSTGAAYLTIYF. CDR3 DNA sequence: TGTGCCAGCAGTGGATCCACAGGGGCCGCTTACCTGACCATATATTTT.

CDR3 in amino acids: CASSQDGADSVYGYTF. CDR3 sequence (DNA): TGCGCCAGCAGCCAAGATGGAGCGGACTCAGTCTATGGCTACACCTTC. The chain employs TRBV4-3 and TRBJ1-2; D gene uncertain. Germline values: CDR1 LGHNA, CDR2 YSLEER. Trimming stripped 0 bases from V and 4 bases from J, with 15 bases between. The CDR3 is 16 residues long.

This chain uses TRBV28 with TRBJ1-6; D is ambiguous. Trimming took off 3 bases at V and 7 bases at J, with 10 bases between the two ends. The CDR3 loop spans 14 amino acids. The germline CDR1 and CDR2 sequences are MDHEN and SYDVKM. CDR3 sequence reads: CASSFSGSNSPLHF. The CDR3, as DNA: TGTGCCAGCAGTTTCTCTGGTTCGAATTCACCCCTCCACTTT.

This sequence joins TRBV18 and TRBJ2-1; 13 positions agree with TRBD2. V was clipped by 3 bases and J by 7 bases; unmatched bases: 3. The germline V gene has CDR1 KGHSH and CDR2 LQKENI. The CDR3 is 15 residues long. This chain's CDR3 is CASSPGLAGLNEQFF. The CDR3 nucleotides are TGTGCCAGCTCACCGGGACTAGCGGGGCTAAATGAGCAGTTCTTC.

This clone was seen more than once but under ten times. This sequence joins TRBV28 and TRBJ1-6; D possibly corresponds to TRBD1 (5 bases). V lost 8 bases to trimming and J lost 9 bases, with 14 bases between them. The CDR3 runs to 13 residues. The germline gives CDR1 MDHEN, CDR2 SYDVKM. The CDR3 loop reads CASGTPGGSPLHF. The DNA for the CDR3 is TGTGCCAGCGGGACCCCAGGCGGTTCACCCCTCCACTTT.

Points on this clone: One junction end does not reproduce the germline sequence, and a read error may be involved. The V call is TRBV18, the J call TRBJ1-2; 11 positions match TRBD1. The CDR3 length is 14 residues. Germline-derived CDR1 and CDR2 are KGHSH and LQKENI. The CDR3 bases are TGTGCCAGCTCACCCGGGACAGGGGGATATGGCTACATCTTC. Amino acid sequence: CASSPGTGGYGYIF.

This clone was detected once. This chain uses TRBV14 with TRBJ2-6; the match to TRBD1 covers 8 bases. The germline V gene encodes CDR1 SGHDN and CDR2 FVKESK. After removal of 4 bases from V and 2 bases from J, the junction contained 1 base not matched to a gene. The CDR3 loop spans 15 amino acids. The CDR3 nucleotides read TGTGCCAGCAGCCCGACAGGGGCTGGGGCCAACGTCCTGACTTTC. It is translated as CASSPTGAGANVLTF.

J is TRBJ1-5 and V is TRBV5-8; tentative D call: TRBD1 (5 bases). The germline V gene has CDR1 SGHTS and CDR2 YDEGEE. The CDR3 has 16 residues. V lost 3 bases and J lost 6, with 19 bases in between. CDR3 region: CASSYEGPGGFQPQHF. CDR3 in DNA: TGTGCCAGCAGCTATGAGGGGCCTGGAGGGTTTCAGCCCCAGCATTTT.

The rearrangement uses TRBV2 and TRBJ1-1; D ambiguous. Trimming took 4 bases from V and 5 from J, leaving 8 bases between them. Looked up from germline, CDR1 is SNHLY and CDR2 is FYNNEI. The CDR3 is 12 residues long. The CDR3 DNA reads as TGTGCCAGCAGTGTTGGGTGGACTGAAGCTTTCTTT. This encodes CASSVGWTEAFF.

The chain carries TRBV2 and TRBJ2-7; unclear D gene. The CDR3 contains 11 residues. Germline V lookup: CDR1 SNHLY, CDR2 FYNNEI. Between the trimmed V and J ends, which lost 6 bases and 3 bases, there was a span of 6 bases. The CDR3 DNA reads TGTGCCAGCAGCACCGTCTACGAGCAGTACTTC. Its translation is CASSTVYEQYF. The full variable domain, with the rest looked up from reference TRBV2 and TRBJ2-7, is EPEVTQTPSHQVTQMGQEVILRCVPISNHLYFYWYRQILGQKVEFLVSFYNNEISEKSEIFDDQFSVERPDGSNFTLKIRSTKLEDSAMYFCASSTVYEQYFGPGTRLTVT.

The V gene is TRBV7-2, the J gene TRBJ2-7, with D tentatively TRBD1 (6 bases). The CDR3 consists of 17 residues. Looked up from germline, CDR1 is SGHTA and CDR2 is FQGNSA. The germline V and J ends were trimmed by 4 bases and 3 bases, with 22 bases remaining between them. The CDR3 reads CASSYPRTGNRDYEQYF. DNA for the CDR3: TGTGCCAGCAGCTATCCCCGAACAGGGAACCGGGACTACGAGCAGTACTTC.

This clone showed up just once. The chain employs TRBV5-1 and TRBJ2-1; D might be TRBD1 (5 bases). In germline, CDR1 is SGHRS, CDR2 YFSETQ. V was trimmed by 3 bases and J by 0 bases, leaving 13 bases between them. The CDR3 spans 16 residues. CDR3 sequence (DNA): TGCGCCAGCAGCTCTGGGGCAGGAAGCTCCTACAATGAGCAGTTCTTC. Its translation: CASSSGAGSSYNEQFF. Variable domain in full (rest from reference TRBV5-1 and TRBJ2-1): KAGVTQTPRYLIKTRGQQVTLSCSPISGHRSVSWYQQTPGQGLQFLFEYFSETQRNKGNFPGRFSGRQFSNSRSEMNVSTLELGDSALYLCASSSGAGSSYNEQFFGPGTRLTVL.

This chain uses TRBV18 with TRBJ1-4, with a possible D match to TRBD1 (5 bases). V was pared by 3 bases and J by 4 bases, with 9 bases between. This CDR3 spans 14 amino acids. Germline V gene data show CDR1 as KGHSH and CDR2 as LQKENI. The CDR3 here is CASSPDRNNEKLFF. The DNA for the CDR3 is TGTGCCAGCTCACCTGACAGAAATAATGAAAAACTGTTTTTT.

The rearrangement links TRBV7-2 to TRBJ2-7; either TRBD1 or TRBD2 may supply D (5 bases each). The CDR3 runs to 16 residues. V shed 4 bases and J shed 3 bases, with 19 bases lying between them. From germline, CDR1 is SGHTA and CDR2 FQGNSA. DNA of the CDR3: TGTGCCAGCAGCTACGTATCGGGACCTAAATACTACGAGCAGTACTTC. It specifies CASSYVSGPKYYEQYF. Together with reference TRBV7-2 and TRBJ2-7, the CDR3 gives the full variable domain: GAGVSQSPSNKVTEKGKDVELRCDPISGHTALYWYRQSLGQGLEFLIYFQGNSAPDKSGLPSDRFSAERTGGSVSTLTIQRTQQEDSAVYLCASSYVSGPKYYEQYFGPGTRLTVT.

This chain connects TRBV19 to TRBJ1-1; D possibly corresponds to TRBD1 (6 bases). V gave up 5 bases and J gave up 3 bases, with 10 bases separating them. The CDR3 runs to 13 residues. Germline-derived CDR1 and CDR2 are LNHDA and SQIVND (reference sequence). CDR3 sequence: CASSDQGHTEAFF. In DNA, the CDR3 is TGTGCCAGTAGTGACCAGGGGCACACTGAAGCTTTCTTT. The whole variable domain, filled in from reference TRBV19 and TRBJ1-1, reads DGGITQSPKYLFRKEGQNVTLSCEQNLNHDAMYWYRQDPGQGLRLIYYSQIVNDFQKGDIAEGYSVSREKKESFPLTVTSAQKNPTAFYLCASSDQGHTEAFFGQGTRLTVV.

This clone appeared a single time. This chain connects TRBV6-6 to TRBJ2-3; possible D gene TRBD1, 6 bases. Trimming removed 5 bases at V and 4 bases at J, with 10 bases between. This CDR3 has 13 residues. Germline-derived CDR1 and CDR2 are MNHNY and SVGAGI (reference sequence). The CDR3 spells CASSLQGPDTQYF. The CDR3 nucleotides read TGTGCCAGCAGTCTACAGGGACCAGATACGCAGTATTTT.

The CDR3 nucleotides are TGTGCCAGCAGCTTAGGGCCAGGGGAGGTCTATGGCTACACCTTC. It translates to CASSLGPGEVYGYTF. The V and J genes are TRBV7-2 and TRBJ1-2, with D possibly being TRBD1 (6 bases). Germline CDR1 is SGHTA and CDR2 is FQGNSA. The CDR3 runs to 15 residues. V was pared by 1 base and J by 4 bases, with 13 bases between.

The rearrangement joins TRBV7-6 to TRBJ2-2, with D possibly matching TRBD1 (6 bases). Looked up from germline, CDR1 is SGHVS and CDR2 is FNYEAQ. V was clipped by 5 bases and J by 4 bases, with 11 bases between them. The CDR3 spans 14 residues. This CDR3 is CASSQGQTTGELFF. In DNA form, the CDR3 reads TGTGCCAGCAGCCAAGGACAGACCACCGGGGAGCTGTTTTTT.

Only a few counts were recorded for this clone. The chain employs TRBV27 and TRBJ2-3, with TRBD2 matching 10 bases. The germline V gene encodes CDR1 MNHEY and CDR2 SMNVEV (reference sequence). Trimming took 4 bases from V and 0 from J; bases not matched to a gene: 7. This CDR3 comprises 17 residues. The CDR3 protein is CASSSPQTSGSTDTQYF. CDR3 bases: TGTGCCAGCAGTTCCCCTCAGACTAGCGGGAGCACAGATACGCAGTATTTT.

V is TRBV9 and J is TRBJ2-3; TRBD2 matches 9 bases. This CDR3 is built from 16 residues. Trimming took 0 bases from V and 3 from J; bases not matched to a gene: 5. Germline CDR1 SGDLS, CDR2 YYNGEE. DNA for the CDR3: TGTGCCAGCAGCGTAGCTCTCGCGGGAGGGACAGATACGCAGTATTTT. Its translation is CASSVALAGGTDTQYF.

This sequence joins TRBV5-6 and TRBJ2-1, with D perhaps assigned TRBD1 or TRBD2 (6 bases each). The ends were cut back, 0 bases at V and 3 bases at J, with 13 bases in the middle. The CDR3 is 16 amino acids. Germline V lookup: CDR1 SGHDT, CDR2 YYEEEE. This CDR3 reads CASSLGQGTVYNEQFF. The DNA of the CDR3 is TGTGCCAGCAGCTTGGGGCAGGGGACTGTCTACAATGAGCAGTTCTTC.

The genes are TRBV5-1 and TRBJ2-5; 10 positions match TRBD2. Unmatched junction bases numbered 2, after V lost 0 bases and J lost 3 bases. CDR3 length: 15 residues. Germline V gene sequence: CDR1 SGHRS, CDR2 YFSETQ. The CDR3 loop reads CASSLGTSGKETQYF. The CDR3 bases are TGCGCCAGCAGCTTGGGGACTAGCGGAAAAGAGACCCAGTACTTC.

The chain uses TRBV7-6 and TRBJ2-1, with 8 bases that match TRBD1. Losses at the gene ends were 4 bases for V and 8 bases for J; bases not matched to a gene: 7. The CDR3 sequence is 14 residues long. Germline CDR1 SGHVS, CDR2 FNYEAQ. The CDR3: CASSSGGPRDEQFF. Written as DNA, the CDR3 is TGTGCCAGCAGCTCAGGGGGCCCTCGGGATGAGCAGTTCTTC.

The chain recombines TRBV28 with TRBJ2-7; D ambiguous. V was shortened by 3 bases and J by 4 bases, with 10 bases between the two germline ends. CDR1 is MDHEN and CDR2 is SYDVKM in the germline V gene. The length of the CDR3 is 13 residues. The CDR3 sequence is CASSFSPVYEQYF. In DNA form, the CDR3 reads TGTGCCAGCAGTTTCTCCCCCGTGTACGAGCAGTACTTC.